Each of the 11 T cell receptor beta chains below was sequenced from the same sample in a study of blood T cells in healthy people across ages. Primers used in a second PCR of roughly 7 to 12 cycles were a sample-barcoded 5' primer and a J-beta primer mix. TCRdb used MiXCR to reprocess the 5' RACE reads, holding one entry per CDR3 protein. The sample lists around 900,000 distinct CDR3 sequences; around 30% were seen once. Material: blood. The source of these receptors is a woman older than 75 in good health.

This clonotype has just a few counts. The V call is TRBV7-8, the J call TRBJ1-2; tentatively, D is TRBD1 (5 bases). Deletions cut 5 bases from V and 8 bases from J, with 18 bases between. This CDR3 comprises 14 residues. Germline loops: CDR1 SGHVS, CDR2 FQNEAQ. CDR3 sequence: CASSLRGPGDGYTF. As DNA, the CDR3 is TGTGCCAGCAGCCTAAGGGGTCCGGGCGACGGCTACACCTTC.

This clonotype came up many times. The chain combines TRBV12-3 or TRBV12-4 with TRBJ2-5; a weak D match, TRBD2 (5 bases). This CDR3 is built from 16 residues. V was pared by 2 bases and J by 0 bases, with 13 bases between. This chain's CDR3 is CASSLRAGSYQETQYF. The CDR3 nucleotides are TGTGCCAGCAGTTTACGGGCGGGCTCATACCAAGAGACCCAGTACTTC.

V gene TRBV12-3 or TRBV12-4 combines with J gene TRBJ2-5; 7 bases are a match to TRBD2. The V and J ends lost 5 bases and 11 bases, in that order; junction bases with no gene match: 23. This CDR3 is built from 17 residues. CDR3 bases: TGTGCCAGCAGTCCTCGTAGTAGCGGGTCCCCTTGCAATGAGCAGTACTTC. Translating it yields CASSPRSSGSPCNEQYF.

This clonotype has a count of ten or more. The chain couples TRBV7-2 to TRBJ2-5, with D unclear. CDR3 size: 14 residues. Germline lookup yields CDR1 SGHTA and CDR2 FQGNSA. V was clipped by 3 bases and J by 1 base, with 9 bases between them. The CDR3 is CASSFRSPQETQYF. The CDR3 DNA sequence: TGTGCCAGCAGCTTCAGGAGCCCCCAAGAGACCCAGTACTTC.

The V call is TRBV5-4, the J call TRBJ1-1, with a tentative D call TRBD1 (5 bases). Trimming pared 7 bases from V and 7 bases from J, leaving 11 bases between. The CDR3 covers 11 residues. Germline V gene data show CDR1 as SGHNT and CDR2 as YYREEE (reference sequence). The CDR3 loop reads CASGSDSEAFF. Written as DNA, the CDR3 is TGTGCCAGCGGATCAGACAGTGAAGCTTTCTTT.

This chain links TRBV6-2 or TRBV6-3 with TRBJ2-7; 12 bases line up with TRBD2. The junction had 6 bases not matched to a gene; V was cut back by 5 bases and J by 4 bases. The CDR3 has 15 amino acids. Per the germline V gene, CDR1 is MNHEY and CDR2 is SVGEGT. The DNA of the CDR3 is TGTGCCAGCAGTCTGACTAGCGGGGGCGGATACGAGCAGTACTTC. Translating gives CASSLTSGGGYEQYF.

This chain connects TRBV7-2 to TRBJ2-7, with 10 bases that match TRBD1. The V gene's germline CDR1 is SGHTA and CDR2 FQGNSA. V lost 6 bases to trimming and J lost 3 bases; unmatched junction nucleotides: 8. The CDR3 covers 15 residues. The CDR3 bases are TGTGCCAGCAGTTACCGGGACAGGGGTCTCTACGAGCAGTACTTC. Translation: CASSYRDRGLYEQYF.

The V call is TRBV6-2 or TRBV6-3, the J call TRBJ2-7, with 7 bases lining up with TRBD1. The CDR3 has 15 residues. Germline trimming cut 6 bases from V and 7 bases from J; bases unmatched to any gene: 15. Germline V gives CDR1 MNHEY, CDR2 SVGEGT. The CDR3 nucleotides are TGTGCCAGCAGGAAAAGCCGGGACAGAGAAAATGAGCAGTACTTC. This encodes CASRKSRDRENEQYF.

This clonotype was seen a few times. The chain couples TRBV20-1 to TRBJ2-3; the D is unclear. Germline CDR1 reads DFQATT; CDR2 reads SNEGSKA (reference sequence). The CDR3 is 14 amino acids. The ends were cut back, 2 bases at V and 0 bases at J, with 9 bases in the middle. The CDR3 region is CSARTPRSTDTQYF. CDR3 DNA: TGCAGTGCTAGAACGCCCCGCAGCACAGATACGCAGTATTTT.

There are many counts of this clonotype. This chain connects TRBV27 to TRBJ1-2; TRBD1 matches at 11 bases. Germline CDR1 is MNHEY and CDR2 is SMNVEV (reference sequence). V trimming: 7 bases; J trimming: 4 bases; junction bases outside the gene matches: 8. There are 15 residues in the CDR3. Here the CDR3 reads CASTTIGTGGYGYTF. For the CDR3, the DNA is TGTGCCAGCACCACCATAGGGACAGGGGGCTATGGCTACACCTTC.

The chain links TRBV12-3 or TRBV12-4 to TRBJ2-1; TRBD2 might be the D (5 bases). The CDR3 covers 16 residues. V was pared by 6 bases and J by 0 bases, with 15 bases between. CDR3 region: CASSVASRISYNEQFF. The DNA of the CDR3 is TGTGCCAGCAGCGTAGCTAGCCGGATCTCCTACAATGAGCAGTTCTTC.